This T cell receptor beta chain is drawn from a study of cytomegalovirus exposure and HLA in healthy donors. PCR employed 60 Vbeta and 13 Jbeta primers. Per the original data handling: Unique TCR beta chains totaled about 73 million in a later count, with about 11 million of them shared. The method was immunoSEQ multiplex PCR; TCRdb's version includes in-frame clones alone and lacks a portion of them. D and trimming were read from the DNA, whereas the V and J calls and clone size are those reported in that table. The sample holds around 98,000 clones, approximately 79% seen once. Each donor's status was that of a healthy bone marrow donor. The CDR3 length is 15 residues. Per germline, CDR1 SGDLS and CDR2 YYNGEE. J lost 0 bases, V lost 4 bases, and 7 bases had no gene match.

The TCR was taken from a woman between 35 and 50 years old in good health and CMV-seronegative. Sequencing input: PBMCs. The chain carries TRBV9 and TRBJ2-7; 7 bases map to TRBD1. CDR3 in DNA: TGTGCCAGCAGCCCGAGACAGGGCCCCTCCTACGAGCAGTACTTC. It yields the protein CASSPRQGPSYEQYF.